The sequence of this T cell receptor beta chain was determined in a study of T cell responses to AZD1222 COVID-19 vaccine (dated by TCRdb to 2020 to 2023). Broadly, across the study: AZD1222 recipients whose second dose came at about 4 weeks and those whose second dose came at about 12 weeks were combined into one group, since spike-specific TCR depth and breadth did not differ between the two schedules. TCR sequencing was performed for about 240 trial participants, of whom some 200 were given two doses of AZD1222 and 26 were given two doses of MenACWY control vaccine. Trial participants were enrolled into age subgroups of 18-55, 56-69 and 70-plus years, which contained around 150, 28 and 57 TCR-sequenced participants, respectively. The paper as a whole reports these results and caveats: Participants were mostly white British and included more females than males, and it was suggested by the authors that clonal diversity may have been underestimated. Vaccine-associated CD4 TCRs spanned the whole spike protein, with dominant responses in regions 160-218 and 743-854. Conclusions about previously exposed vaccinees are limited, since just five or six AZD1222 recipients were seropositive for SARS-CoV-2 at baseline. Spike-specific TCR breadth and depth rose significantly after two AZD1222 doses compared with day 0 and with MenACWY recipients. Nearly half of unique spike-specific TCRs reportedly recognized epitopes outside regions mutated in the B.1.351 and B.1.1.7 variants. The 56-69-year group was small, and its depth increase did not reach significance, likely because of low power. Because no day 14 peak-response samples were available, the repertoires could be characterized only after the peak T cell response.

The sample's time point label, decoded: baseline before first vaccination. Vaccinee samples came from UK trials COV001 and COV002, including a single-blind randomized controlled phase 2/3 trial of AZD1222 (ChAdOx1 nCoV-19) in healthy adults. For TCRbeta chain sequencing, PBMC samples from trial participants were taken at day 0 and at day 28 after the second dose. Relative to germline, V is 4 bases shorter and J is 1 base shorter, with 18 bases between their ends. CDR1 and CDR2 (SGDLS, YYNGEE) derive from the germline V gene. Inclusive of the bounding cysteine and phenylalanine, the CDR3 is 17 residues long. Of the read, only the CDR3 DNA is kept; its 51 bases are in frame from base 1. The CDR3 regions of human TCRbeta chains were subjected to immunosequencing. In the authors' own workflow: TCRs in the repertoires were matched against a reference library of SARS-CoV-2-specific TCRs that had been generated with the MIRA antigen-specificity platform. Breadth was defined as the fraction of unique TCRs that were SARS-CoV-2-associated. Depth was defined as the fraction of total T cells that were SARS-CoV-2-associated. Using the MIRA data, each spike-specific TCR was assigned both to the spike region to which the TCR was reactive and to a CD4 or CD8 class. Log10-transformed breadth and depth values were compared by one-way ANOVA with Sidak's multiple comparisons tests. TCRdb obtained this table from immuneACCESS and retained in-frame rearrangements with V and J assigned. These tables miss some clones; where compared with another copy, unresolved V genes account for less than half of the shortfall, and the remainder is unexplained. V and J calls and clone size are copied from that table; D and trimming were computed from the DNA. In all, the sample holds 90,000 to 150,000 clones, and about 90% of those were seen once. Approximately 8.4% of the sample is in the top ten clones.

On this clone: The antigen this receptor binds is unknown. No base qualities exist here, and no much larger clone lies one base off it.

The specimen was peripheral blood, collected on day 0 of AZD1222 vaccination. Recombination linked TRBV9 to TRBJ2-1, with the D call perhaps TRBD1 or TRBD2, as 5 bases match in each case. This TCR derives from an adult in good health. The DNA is TGTGCCAGCAGCCTCCCGGGGCAGACGTTATCCTACAATGAGCAGTTCTTC. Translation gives CASSLPGQTLSYNEQFF. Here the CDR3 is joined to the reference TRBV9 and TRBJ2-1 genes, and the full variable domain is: DSGVTQTPKHLITATGQRVTLRCSPRSGDLSVYWYQQSLDQGLQFLIQYYNGEERAKGNILERFSAQQFPDLHSELNLSSLELGDSALYFCASSLPGQTLSYNEQFFGPGTRLTVL.